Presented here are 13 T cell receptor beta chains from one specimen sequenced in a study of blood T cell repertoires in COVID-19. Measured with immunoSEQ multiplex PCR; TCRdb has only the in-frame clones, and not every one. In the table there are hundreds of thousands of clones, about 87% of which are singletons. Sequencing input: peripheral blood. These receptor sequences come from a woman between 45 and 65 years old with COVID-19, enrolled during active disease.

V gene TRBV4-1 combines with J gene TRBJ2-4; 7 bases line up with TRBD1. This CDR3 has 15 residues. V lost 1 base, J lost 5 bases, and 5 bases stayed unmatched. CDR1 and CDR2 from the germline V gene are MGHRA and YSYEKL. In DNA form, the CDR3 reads TGCGCCAGCAGCCAAGTAGGGGGCGGCCAAAACATTCAGTACTTC. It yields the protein CASSQVGGGQNIQYF.

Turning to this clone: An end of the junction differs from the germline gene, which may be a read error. The CDR3 loop reads CASSPRGGSGEASF. Written as DNA, the CDR3 is TGTGCCAGCAGCCCCCGGGGGGGAAGTGGGGAAGCTTCCTTT. The rearrangement joins TRBV7-3 to TRBJ1-1; the D gene is possibly TRBD1 (5 bases). The CDR3 sequence is 14 residues long. Germline lookup yields CDR1 SGHTA and CDR2 FQGTGA.

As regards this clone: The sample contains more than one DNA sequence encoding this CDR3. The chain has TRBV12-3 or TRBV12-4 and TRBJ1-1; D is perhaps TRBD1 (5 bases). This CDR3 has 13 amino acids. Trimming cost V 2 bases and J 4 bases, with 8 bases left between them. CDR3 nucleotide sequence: TGTGCCAGCAGTTTATCAGGGTCCACTGAAGCTTTCTTT. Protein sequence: CASSLSGSTEAFF.

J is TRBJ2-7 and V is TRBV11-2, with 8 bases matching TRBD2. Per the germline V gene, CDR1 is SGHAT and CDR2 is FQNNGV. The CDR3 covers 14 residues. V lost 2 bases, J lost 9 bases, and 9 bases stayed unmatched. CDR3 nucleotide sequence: TGTGCCAGCAGCTTACACAGCGGGGGAGTAGGGCAGTACTTC. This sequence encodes CASSLHSGGVGQYF.

CDR3 DNA: TGTGCCAGCAGCCAAAGTGACGGGCGGGTTTTCTTT. Amino acids: CASSQSDGRVFF. The genes are TRBV3-1 (or the pseudogene TRBV3-2) and TRBJ1-1; D is undetermined. Germline assignment: CDR1 LGHDT and CDR2 YNNKEL (reference sequence). The CDR3 loop spans 12 amino acids. The V and J ends lost 2 bases and 13 bases respectively, with 14 bases between them.

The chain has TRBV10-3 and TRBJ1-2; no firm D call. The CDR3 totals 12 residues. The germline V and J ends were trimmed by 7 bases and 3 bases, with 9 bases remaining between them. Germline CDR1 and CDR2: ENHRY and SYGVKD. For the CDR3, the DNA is TGTGCCATCACGAGCGGGGACTATGGCTACACCTTC. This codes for CAITSGDYGYTF.

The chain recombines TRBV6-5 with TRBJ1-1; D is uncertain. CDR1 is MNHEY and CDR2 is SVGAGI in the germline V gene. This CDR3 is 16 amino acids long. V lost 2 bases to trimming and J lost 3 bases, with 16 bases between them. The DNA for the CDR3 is TGTGCCAGCAGTTACCCCCCTCGAGCCGGTTACACTGAAGCTTTCTTT. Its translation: CASSYPPRAGYTEAFF.

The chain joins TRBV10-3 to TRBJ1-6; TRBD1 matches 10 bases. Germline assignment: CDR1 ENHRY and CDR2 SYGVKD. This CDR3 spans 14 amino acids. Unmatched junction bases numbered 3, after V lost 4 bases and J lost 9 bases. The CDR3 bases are TGTGCCATCAGTGGGACAGGGGGTGGTTCACCCCTCCACTTT. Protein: CAISGTGGGSPLHF.

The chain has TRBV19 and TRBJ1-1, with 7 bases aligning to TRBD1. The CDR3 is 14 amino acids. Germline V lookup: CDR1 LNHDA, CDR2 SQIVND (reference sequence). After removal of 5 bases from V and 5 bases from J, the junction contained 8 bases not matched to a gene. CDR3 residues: CASSPWDRATEAFF. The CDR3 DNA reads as TGTGCCAGTAGTCCTTGGGACAGAGCGACTGAAGCTTTCTTT.

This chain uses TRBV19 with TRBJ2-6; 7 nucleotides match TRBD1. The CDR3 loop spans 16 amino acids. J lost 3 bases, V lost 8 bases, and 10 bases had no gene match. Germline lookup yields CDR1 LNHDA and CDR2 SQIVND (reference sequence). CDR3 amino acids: CASCRTGRVGANVLTF. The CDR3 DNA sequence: TGTGCCAGTTGCCGGACAGGCCGAGTTGGGGCCAACGTCCTGACTTTC.

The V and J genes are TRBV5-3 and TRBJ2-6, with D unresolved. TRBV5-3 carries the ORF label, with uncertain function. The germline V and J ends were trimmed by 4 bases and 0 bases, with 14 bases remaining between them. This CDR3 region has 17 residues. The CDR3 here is CARSPPDTGSGANVLTF. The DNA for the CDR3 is TGTGCCAGAAGCCCACCAGACACCGGCTCTGGGGCCAACGTCCTGACTTTC.

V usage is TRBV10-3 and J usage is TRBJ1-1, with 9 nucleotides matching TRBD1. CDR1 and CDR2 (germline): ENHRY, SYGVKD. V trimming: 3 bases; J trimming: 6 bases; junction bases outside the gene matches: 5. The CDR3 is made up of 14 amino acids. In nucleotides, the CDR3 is TGTGCCATCAGTGAACCGGACAGGGGCCCTGAAGCTTTCTTT. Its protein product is CAISEPDRGPEAFF.

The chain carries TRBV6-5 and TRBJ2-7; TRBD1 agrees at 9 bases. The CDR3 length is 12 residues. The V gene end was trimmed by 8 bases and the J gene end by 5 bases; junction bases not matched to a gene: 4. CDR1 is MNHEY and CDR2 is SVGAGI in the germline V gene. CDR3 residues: CASGGTGNEQYF. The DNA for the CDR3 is TGTGCCAGCGGGGGGACAGGGAACGAGCAGTACTTC.